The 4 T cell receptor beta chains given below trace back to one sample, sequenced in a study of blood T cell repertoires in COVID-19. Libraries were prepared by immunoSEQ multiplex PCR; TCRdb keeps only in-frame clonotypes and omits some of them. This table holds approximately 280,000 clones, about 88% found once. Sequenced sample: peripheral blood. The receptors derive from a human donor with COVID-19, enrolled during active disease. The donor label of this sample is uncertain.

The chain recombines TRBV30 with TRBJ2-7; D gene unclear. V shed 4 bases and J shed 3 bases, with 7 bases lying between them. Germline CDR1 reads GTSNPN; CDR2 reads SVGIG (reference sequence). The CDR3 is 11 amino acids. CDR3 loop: CAWKSLYEQYF. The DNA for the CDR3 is TGTGCCTGGAAAAGCCTCTACGAGCAGTACTTC.

The CDR3 sequence is CASSGARGSTDTQYF. The CDR3 DNA is TGTGCCAGTAGCGGTGCGAGGGGGAGCACAGATACGCAGTATTTT. The chain uses TRBV19 and TRBJ2-3; D possibly corresponds to TRBD1 (6 bases). V was cut by 6 bases and J by 0 bases, with 13 bases left in between. The CDR3 contains 15 residues. CDR1 and CDR2 from the germline V gene are LNHDA and SQIVND (reference sequence).

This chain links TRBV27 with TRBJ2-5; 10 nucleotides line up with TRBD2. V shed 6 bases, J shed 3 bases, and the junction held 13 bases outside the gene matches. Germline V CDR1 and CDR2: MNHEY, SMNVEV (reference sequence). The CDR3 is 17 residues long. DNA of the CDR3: TGTGCCAGCAGCCCCCTAGCGGGAGTAGGGGGGAAAGAGACCCAGTACTTC. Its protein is CASSPLAGVGGKETQYF.

CDR3 sequence: CASSSGGEPSGNTIYF. CDR3 coding DNA: TGCGCCAGCAGCTCTGGAGGGGAGCCCTCTGGAAACACCATATATTTT. The chain combines TRBV5-1 with TRBJ1-3, with D maybe TRBD1 (5 bases). Trimming stripped 3 bases from V and 0 bases from J, with 13 bases between. The germline V gene encodes CDR1 SGHRS and CDR2 YFSETQ. The CDR3 totals 16 residues. Full variable domain (rest looked up from reference TRBV5-1 and TRBJ1-3): KAGVTQTPRYLIKTRGQQVTLSCSPISGHRSVSWYQQTPGQGLQFLFEYFSETQRNKGNFPGRFSGRQFSNSRSEMNVSTLELGDSALYLCASSSGGEPSGNTIYFGEGSWLTVV.